This TCR beta chain was found in a study of cytomegalovirus exposure and HLA in healthy donors. Study-wide findings and caveats: A list of 164 TCR beta chains associated with cytomegalovirus was given.

This CDR3 spans 12 amino acids. The germline CDR1 and CDR2 sequences are MNHEY and SVGAGI. With 6 bases removed from V and 5 bases from J, the gap between germline ends came to 10 bases. PCR was performed using 60 Vbeta and 13 Jbeta primers. Original data processing: Per a later analysis, the number of unique TCR beta chains was some 75 million, of which 9 million to 14 million were shared. Here immunoSEQ multiplex PCR was the method, and the copy in TCRdb shows in-frame clones only, minus some. Clone size and V and J calls were adopted from that table, with D and trimming inferred from the DNA. The sample shows approximately 170,000 clones, about 76% of them seen only once. A note on this clone: Its antigen remains unidentified.

Healthy bone marrow donors made up the donor group. Donors had nominal health at sampling but likely had unrecorded immune exposures. The material sequenced was PBMCs. The sequence was obtained from a woman aged 40 to 55 in good health and CMV-seropositive. The V gene is TRBV6-5, the J gene TRBJ1-2; D gene uncertain. The DNA of the CDR3 is TGTGCCAGCAGATCTCTCCTTTATGGCTACACCTTC. This translates into CASRSLLYGYTF.